This TCR beta chain was captured in a study of long-term antiretroviral therapy in people with HIV. Looking at the study overall: Initial samples were collected about a decade before the 2015 immediate-ART recommendation.

Remarks on this clone: Its antigen is not known.

Donors each had at least one pre-ART PBMC sample and at least two post-ART ones. Sequencing used immunoSEQ v3.0 at survey level. Measured with immunoSEQ multiplex PCR; TCRdb has only the in-frame clones, and not every one. Found here are 25,000 to 30,000 clones, 65% to 85% of them singletons; the top ten hold roughly 10%. Study-level results: Pre-ART expanded TRB clones stayed dominant throughout, though often decreasing after ART. ART preceded a rise in diversity that nonetheless stayed lower than in transplant donor controls.

The ends were cut back, 5 bases at V and 4 bases at J, with 9 bases in the middle. The CDR3 is 14 amino acids. The germline CDR1 and CDR2 sequences are MNHGY and SVAAGI. V is TRBV6-9 and J is TRBJ1-6; D is undetermined. Sequenced material: unsorted PBMCs, taken 2.7 to 2.8 years after starting antiretroviral therapy. The TCR originated in a young man with HIV. The CDR3 region has the DNA TGTGCCAGCAGTACGGACCCTTATAATTCACCCCTCCACTTT. This encodes CASSTDPYNSPLHF.